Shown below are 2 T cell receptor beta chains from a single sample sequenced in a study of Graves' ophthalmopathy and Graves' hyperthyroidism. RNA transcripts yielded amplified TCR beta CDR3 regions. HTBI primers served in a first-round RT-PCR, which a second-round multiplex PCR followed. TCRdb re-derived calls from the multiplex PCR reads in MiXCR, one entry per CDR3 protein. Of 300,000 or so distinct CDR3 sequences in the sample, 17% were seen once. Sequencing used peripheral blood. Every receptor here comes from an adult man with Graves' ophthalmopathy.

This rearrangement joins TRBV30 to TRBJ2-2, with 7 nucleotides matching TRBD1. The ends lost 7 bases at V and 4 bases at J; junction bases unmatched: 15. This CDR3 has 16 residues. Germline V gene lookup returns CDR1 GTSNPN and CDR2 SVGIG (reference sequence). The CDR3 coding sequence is TGTGCCTCGACCGGACGACAGGGACGACCCACCGGGGAGCTGTTTTTT. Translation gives CASTGRQGRPTGELFF. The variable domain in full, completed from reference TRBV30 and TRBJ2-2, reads SQTIHQWPATLVQPVGSPLSLECTVEGTSNPNLYWYRQAAGRGLQLLFYSVGIGQISSEVPQNLSASRPQDRQFILSSKKLLLSDSGFYLCASTGRQGRPTGELFFGEGSRLTVL.

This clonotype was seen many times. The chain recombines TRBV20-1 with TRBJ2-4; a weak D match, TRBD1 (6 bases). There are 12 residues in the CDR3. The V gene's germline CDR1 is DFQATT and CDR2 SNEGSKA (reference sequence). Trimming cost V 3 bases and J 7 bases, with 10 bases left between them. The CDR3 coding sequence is TGCAGTGCTAGCTGGGGGCATAACATTCAGTACTTC. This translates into CSASWGHNIQYF.